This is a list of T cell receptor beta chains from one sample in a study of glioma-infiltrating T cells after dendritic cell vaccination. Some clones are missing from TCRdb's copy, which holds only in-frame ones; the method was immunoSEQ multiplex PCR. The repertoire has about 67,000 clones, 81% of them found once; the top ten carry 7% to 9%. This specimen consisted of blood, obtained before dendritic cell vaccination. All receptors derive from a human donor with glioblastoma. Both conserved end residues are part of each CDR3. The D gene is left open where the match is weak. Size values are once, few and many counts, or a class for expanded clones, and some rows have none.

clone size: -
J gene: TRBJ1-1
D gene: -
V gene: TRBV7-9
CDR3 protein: CAWVPRGGTEAFF
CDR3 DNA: TGTGCCTGGGTGCCCCGCGGGGGCACTGAAGCTTTCTTT

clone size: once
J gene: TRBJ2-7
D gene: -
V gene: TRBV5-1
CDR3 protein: CASSLSGQPRYNTYEQYF
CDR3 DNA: TGCGCCAGCAGCTTGTCGGGACAACCGAGGTACAACACCTACGAGCAGTACTTC

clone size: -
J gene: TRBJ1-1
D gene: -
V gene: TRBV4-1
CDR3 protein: CASSQDYAGFAEAFF
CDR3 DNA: TGCGCCAGCAGCCAAGATTACGCAGGGTTCGCTGAAGCTTTCTTT

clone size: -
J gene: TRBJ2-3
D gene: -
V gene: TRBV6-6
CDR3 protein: CASTPPSDTQYF
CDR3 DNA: TGTGCCAGCACCCCCCCTTCGGATACGCAGTATTTT

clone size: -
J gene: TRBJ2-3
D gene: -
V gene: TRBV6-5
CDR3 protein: CASSYSGGTDTQYF
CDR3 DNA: TGTGCCAGCAGTTACTCGGGGGGAACAGATACGCAGTATTTT

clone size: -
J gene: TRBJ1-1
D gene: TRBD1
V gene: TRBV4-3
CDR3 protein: CASSQVAPTGDTEAFF
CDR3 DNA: TGCGCCAGCAGCCAAGTTGCCCCGACAGGGGACACTGAAGCTTTCTTT

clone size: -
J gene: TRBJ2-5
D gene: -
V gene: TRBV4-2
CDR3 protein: CASGSLGDKQETQYF
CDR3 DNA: TGTGCCAGCGGAAGTCTCGGGGACAAACAAGAGACCCAGTACTTC

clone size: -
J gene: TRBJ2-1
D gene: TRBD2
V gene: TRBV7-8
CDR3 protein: CASSLGGSTEQFF
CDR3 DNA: TGTGCCAGCAGCTTGGGCGGGAGCACTGAGCAGTTCTTC

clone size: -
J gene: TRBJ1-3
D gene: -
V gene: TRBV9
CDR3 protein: CASSVVWGAGNTIYF
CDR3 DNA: TGTGCCAGCAGCGTAGTGTGGGGGGCTGGAAACACCATATATTTT

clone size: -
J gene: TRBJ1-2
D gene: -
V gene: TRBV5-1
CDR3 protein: CASSPLPQNYGYTF
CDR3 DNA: TGCGCCAGCAGCCCCCTCCCGCAGAACTATGGCTACACCTTC

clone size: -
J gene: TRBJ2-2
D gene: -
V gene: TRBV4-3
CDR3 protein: CASSHLAESTGELFF
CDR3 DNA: TGCGCCAGCAGCCACTTAGCGGAGAGCACCGGGGAGCTGTTTTTT

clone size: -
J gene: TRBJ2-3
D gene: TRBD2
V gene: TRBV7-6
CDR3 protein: CASSFVRGSTDTQYF
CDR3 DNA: TGTGCCAGCAGCTTCGTGCGGGGGAGCACAGATACGCAGTATTTT

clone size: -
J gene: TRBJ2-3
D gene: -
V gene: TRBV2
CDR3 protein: CASSPTDTQYF
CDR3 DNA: TGTGCCAGCAGTCCTACAGATACGCAGTATTTT

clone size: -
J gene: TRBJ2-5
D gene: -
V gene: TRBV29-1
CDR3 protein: CSVAGGQETQYF
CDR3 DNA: TGCAGCGTCGCGGGCGGGCAAGAGACCCAGTACTTC

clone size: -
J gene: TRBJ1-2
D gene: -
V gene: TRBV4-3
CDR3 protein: CASSQARDSNYGYTF
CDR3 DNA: TGCGCCAGCAGCCAAGCGCGCGACAGCAACTATGGCTACACCTTC

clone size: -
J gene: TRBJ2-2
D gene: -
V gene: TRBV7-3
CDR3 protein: CASSSSNTGELFF
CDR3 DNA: TGTGCCAGCAGCTCGTCGAACACCGGGGAGCTGTTTTTT

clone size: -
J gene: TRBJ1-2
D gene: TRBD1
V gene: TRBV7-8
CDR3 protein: CASSLGTGGYTF
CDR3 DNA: TGTGCCAGCAGCCTTGGGACAGGGGGCTACACCTTC

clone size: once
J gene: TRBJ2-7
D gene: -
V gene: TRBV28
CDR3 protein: CASSFYAAGSYEQYF
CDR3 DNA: TGTGCCAGCAGTTTTTATGCGGCTGGTTCCTACGAGCAGTACTTC

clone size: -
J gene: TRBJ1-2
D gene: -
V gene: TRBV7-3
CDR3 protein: CASSPTGLYGYTF
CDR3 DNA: TGTGCCAGCAGCCCCACAGGGCTCTATGGCTACACCTTC

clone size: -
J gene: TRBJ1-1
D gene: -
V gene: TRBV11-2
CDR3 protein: CASSLSSEGPGTEAFF
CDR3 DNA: TGTGCCAGCAGCTTATCTTCGGAGGGCCCGGGCACTGAAGCTTTCTTT

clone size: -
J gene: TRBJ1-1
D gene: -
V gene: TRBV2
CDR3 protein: CASNNQGGTEAFF
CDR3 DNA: TGTGCCAGCAACAATCAGGGTGGCACTGAAGCTTTCTTT

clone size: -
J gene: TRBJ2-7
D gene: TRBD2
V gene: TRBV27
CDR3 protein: CASRTSGGAPYEQYF
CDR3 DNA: TGTGCCAGCAGGACTAGCGGGGGGGCCCCCTACGAGCAGTACTTC

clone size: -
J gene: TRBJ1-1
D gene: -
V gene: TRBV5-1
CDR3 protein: CASSTDGSTEAFF
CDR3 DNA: TGCGCCAGCAGCACGGACGGGAGCACTGAAGCTTTCTTT

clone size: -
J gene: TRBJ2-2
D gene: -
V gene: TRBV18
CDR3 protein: CASSRQINTGELFF
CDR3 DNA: TGTGCCAGCTCACGACAGATCAACACCGGGGAGCTGTTTTTT

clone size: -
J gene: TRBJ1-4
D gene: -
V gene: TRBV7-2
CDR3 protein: CASSFSGATNEKLFF
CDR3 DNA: TGTGCCAGCAGCTTTTCAGGGGCAACTAATGAAAAACTGTTTTTT

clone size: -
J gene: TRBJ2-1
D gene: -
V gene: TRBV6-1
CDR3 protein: CVSSELRTGTEQFF
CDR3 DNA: TGTGTCAGCAGTGAGCTAAGAACCGGGACAGAGCAGTTCTTC

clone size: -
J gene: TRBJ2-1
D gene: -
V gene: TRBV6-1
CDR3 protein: CASSEGARGEQFF
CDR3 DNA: TGTGCCAGCAGTGAAGGGGCCAGGGGTGAGCAGTTCTTC

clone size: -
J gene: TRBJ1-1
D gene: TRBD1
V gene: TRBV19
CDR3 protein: CASSGQGTDTEAFF
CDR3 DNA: TGTGCCAGTAGTGGACAGGGGACGGACACTGAAGCTTTCTTT

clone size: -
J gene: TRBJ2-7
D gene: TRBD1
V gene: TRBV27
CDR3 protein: CASSLTGGTVEQYF
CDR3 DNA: TGTGCCAGCAGTTTGACAGGGGGCACGGTCGAGCAGTACTTC

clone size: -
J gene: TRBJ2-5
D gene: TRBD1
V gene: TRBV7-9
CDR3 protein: CASSLDRLQETQYF
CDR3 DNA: TGTGCCAGCAGCCTGGACAGGCTTCAAGAGACCCAGTACTTC

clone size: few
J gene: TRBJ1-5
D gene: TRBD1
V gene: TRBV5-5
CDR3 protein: CASSQTLTGVNQPQHF
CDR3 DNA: TGTGCCAGCAGCCAAACGCTGACAGGGGTCAATCAGCCCCAGCATTTT

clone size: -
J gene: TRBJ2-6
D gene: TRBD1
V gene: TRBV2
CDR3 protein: CASSGNRGLVGANVLTF
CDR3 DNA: TGTGCCAGCAGTGGGAACAGGGGTTTGGTTGGGGCCAACGTCCTGACTTTC

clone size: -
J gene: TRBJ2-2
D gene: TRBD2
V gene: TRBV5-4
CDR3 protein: CASSLWAGGSTGELFF
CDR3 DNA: TGTGCCAGCAGCTTGTGGGCGGGGGGGAGCACCGGGGAGCTGTTTTTT

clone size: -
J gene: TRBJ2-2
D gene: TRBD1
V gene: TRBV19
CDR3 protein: CASSTWTGANTGELFF
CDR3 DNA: TGTGCCAGTAGTACATGGACAGGGGCCAACACCGGGGAGCTGTTTTTT

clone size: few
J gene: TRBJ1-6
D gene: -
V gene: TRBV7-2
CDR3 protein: CASSLGRGFGSPLHF
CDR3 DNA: TGTGCCAGCAGCTTAGGGCGGGGGTTTGGTTCACCCCTCCACTTT

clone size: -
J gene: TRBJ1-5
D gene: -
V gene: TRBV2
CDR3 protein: CASSPSMSPQHF
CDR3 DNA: TGTGCCAGCAGTCCTTCTATGTCGCCCCAGCATTTT

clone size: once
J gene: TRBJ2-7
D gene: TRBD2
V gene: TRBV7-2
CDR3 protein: CASSLVGGGDDYEQYF
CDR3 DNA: TGTGCCAGCAGCTTAGTGGGCGGGGGGGACGACTACGAGCAGTACTTC

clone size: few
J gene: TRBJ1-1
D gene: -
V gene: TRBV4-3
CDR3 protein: CASSQDLAGKDTEAFF
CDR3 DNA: TGCGCCAGCAGCCAAGATTTAGCAGGGAAGGACACTGAAGCTTTCTTT

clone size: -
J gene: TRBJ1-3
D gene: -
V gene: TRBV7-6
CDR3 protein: CASSARQISGNTIYF
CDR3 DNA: TGTGCCAGCAGCGCCAGACAAATCTCTGGAAACACCATATATTTT

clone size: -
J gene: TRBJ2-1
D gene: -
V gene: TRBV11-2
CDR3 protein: CASSLDSGPKQFF
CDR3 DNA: TGTGCCAGCAGCTTAGATAGCGGCCCAAAGCAGTTCTTC

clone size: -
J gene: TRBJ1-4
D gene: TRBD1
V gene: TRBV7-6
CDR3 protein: CASSSGTGGGEKLFF
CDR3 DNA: TGTGCCAGCAGCTCCGGGACAGGGGGAGGTGAAAAACTGTTTTTT

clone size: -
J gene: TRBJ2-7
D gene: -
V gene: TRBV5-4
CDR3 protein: CASSLGRTYEQYF
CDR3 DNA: TGTGCCAGCAGCTTGGGGAGGACTTACGAGCAGTACTTC

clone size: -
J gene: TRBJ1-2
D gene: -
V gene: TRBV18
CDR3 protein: CASSPASGEDYGYTF
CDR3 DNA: TGTGCCAGCTCACCAGCCTCGGGAGAGGACTATGGCTACACCTTC